This is a list of T cell receptor beta chains from one sample in a study of shared clonotypes between healthy human individuals. The protocol was immunoSEQ multiplex PCR, while the TCRdb copy is restricted to in-frame clones and leaves out a portion. Of hundreds of thousands of clones listed, about 90% are singletons. The sequencing sample was made of naive CD8+ T cells sorted from blood. The receptors shown here come from a man aged 25 to 40 in good health. Both conserved end residues are part of each CDR3. A D gene is named only where the DNA matches it firmly. Clone size is shown for a subset of rows, as once, few, many or a class of expanded clone.

clone_size: NA
d_call: NA
v_call: TRBV6-6
j_call: TRBJ1-1
cdr3_aa: CASSYKLDMNTEAFF
cdr3_nt: TGTGCCAGCAGTTACAAATTAGACATGAACACTGAAGCTTTCTTT

clone_size: NA
d_call: NA
v_call: TRBV27
j_call: TRBJ1-4
cdr3_aa: CASSGNYGKLFF
cdr3_nt: TGTGCCAGCAGCGGCAACTATGGAAAACTGTTTTTT

clone_size: NA
d_call: NA
v_call: TRBV16
j_call: TRBJ1-1
cdr3_aa: CASSQFRLEYQAFF
cdr3_nt: TGTGCCAGCAGCCAATTCAGACTGGAGTATCAAGCTTTCTTT

clone_size: NA
d_call: TRBD1
v_call: TRBV6-5
j_call: TRBJ2-5
cdr3_aa: CASSSQSGQAQETQYF
cdr3_nt: TGTGCCAGCAGTTCACAAAGCGGACAGGCCCAAGAGACCCAGTACTTC

clone_size: few
d_call: TRBD2
v_call: TRBV4-2
j_call: TRBJ2-2
cdr3_aa: CASSQEAGGPGELFF
cdr3_nt: TGTGCCAGCAGCCAAGAAGCGGGAGGGCCCGGGGAGCTGTTTTTT

clone_size: NA
d_call: TRBD1
v_call: TRBV7-9
j_call: TRBJ2-7
cdr3_aa: CASSLGRGLSYEQYF
cdr3_nt: TGTGCCAGCAGCTTAGGTAGGGGGCTAAGCTACGAGCAGTACTTC

clone_size: NA
d_call: TRBD2
v_call: TRBV23-1
j_call: TRBJ2-7
cdr3_aa: CASSRGGVASYEQYF
cdr3_nt: TGCGCCAGCAGTCGTGGGGGGGTCGCCTCCTACGAGCAGTACTTC

clone_size: NA
d_call: TRBD2
v_call: TRBV28
j_call: TRBJ2-3
cdr3_aa: CASSFLAGGSPDTQYF
cdr3_nt: TGTGCCAGCAGTTTTCTAGCGGGAGGGTCCCCAGATACGCAGTATTTT

clone_size: NA
d_call: TRBD1
v_call: TRBV5-1
j_call: TRBJ2-2
cdr3_aa: CASSLAGQGRGGELFF
cdr3_nt: TGCGCCAGCAGCTTGGCGGGACAGGGGCGAGGCGGGGAGCTGTTTTTT

clone_size: few
d_call: NA
v_call: TRBV11-2
j_call: TRBJ1-2
cdr3_aa: CASSLVGVGTF
cdr3_nt: NA

clone_size: NA
d_call: TRBD2
v_call: TRBV29-1
j_call: TRBJ2-3
cdr3_aa: CSHWRETDTQYF
cdr3_nt: TGCAGCCACTGGCGGGAGACAGATACGCAGTATTTT

clone_size: NA
d_call: NA
v_call: TRBV7-2
j_call: TRBJ2-2
cdr3_aa: CASSPLEVNTGELFF
cdr3_nt: TGTGCCAGCAGCCCCTTAGAGGTGAACACCGGGGAGCTGTTTTTT

clone_size: once
d_call: NA
v_call: TRBV7-9
j_call: TRBJ1-3
cdr3_aa: CASSLYADRRSGNTIYF
cdr3_nt: TGTGCCAGCAGCTTATATGCCGACCGCCGCTCTGGAAACACCATATATTTT

clone_size: NA
d_call: TRBD2
v_call: TRBV6-5
j_call: TRBJ2-2
cdr3_aa: CASSPGGTGELFF
cdr3_nt: TGTGCCAGCAGTCCCGGGGGGACCGGGGAGCTGTTTTTT

clone_size: NA
d_call: NA
v_call: TRBV13
j_call: TRBJ1-2
cdr3_aa: CASSLRTSGSGGYTF
cdr3_nt: TGTGCCAGCAGCTTGAGGACATCGGGATCCGGCGGCTACACCTTC

clone_size: NA
d_call: NA
v_call: TRBV27
j_call: TRBJ2-3
cdr3_aa: CASRTSWQEVVDTQYF
cdr3_nt: TGTGCCAGCAGGACTTCTTGGCAGGAAGTGGTGGATACGCAGTATTTT

clone_size: NA
d_call: NA
v_call: TRBV9
j_call: TRBJ2-7
cdr3_aa: CASSVVSGSEQYF
cdr3_nt: TGTGCCAGCAGCGTAGTGTCAGGGAGCGAGCAGTACTTC

clone_size: NA
d_call: NA
v_call: TRBV7-8
j_call: TRBJ2-1
cdr3_aa: CASSLDGYRNEQFF
cdr3_nt: TGTGCCAGCAGCTTAGATGGGTATAGGAATGAGCAGTTCTTC

clone_size: once
d_call: TRBD2
v_call: TRBV5-4
j_call: TRBJ2-7
cdr3_aa: CASSLGRAGLIREQYF
cdr3_nt: TGTGCCAGCAGTCTGGGGAGGGCCGGGTTAATCCGCGAGCAGTACTTC

clone_size: NA
d_call: NA
v_call: TRBV5-3
j_call: TRBJ2-5
cdr3_aa: CARRVGTGRKETQYF
cdr3_nt: TGTGCCAGAAGAGTAGGAACAGGACGAAAAGAGACCCAGTACTTC

clone_size: NA
d_call: TRBD2
v_call: TRBV28
j_call: TRBJ2-7
cdr3_aa: CASSLFPAGVYEQYF
cdr3_nt: TGTGCCAGCAGTTTATTCCCCGCGGGGGTTTACGAGCAGTACTTC

clone_size: NA
d_call: TRBD1
v_call: TRBV11-2
j_call: TRBJ2-5
cdr3_aa: CASSSYSTGGETQYF
cdr3_nt: TGTGCCAGCAGCTCGTATTCTACAGGGGGGGAGACCCAGTACTTC

clone_size: once
d_call: NA
v_call: TRBV4-3
j_call: TRBJ2-5
cdr3_aa: CASSQELAVQETQYF
cdr3_nt: TGCGCCAGCAGCCAAGAGTTGGCGGTCCAAGAGACCCAGTACTTC

clone_size: many
d_call: TRBD2
v_call: TRBV9
j_call: TRBJ2-1
cdr3_aa: CASSVDSGSLNEQFF
cdr3_nt: TGTGCCAGCAGCGTAGATAGCGGGAGTCTCAATGAGCAGTTCTTC

clone_size: NA
d_call: NA
v_call: TRBV28
j_call: TRBJ2-1
cdr3_aa: CASSTGVQTYNEQFF
cdr3_nt: TGTGCCAGCAGTACGGGAGTTCAGACCTACAATGAGCAGTTCTTC

clone_size: NA
d_call: NA
v_call: TRBV7-9
j_call: TRBJ2-1
cdr3_aa: CASSSPAHVRQEGRRKFF
cdr3_nt: TGTGCCAGCAGCTCACCAGCCCATGTTCGGCAGGAGGGCCGTAGGAAGTTCTTC

clone_size: NA
d_call: TRBD2
v_call: TRBV2
j_call: TRBJ2-1
cdr3_aa: CASSVGTSGLNEQFF
cdr3_nt: TGTGCCAGCAGCGTCGGGACTAGCGGCTTGAATGAGCAGTTCTTC

clone_size: NA
d_call: NA
v_call: TRBV5-4
j_call: TRBJ2-3
cdr3_aa: CASSRDGDTQYF
cdr3_nt: TGTGCCAGCAGCAGAGACGGGGATACGCAGTATTTT

clone_size: NA
d_call: TRBD2
v_call: TRBV4-1
j_call: TRBJ2-7
cdr3_aa: CASSQAGFGGREQYF
cdr3_nt: TGCGCCAGCAGCCAAGCCGGGTTCGGCGGGAGGGAGCAGTACTTC

clone_size: NA
d_call: NA
v_call: TRBV7-8
j_call: TRBJ2-3
cdr3_aa: CASSREGLGSATDTQYF
cdr3_nt: TGTGCCAGCAGCCGTGAGGGTCTCGGGAGTGCCACAGATACGCAGTATTTT

clone_size: NA
d_call: NA
v_call: TRBV19
j_call: TRBJ1-5
cdr3_aa: CASSIRVSNQPQHF
cdr3_nt: TGTGCCAGTAGTATCAGAGTGAGCAATCAGCCCCAGCATTTT

clone_size: few
d_call: NA
v_call: TRBV13
j_call: TRBJ1-4
cdr3_aa: CASSLEGGKLFF
cdr3_nt: TGTGCCAGCAGCTTAGAGGGCGGGAAACTGTTTTTT

clone_size: NA
d_call: NA
v_call: TRBV9
j_call: TRBJ2-5
cdr3_aa: CASSVGGRQETQYF
cdr3_nt: TGTGCCAGCAGCGTAGGTGGCAGACAAGAGACCCAGTACTTC

clone_size: NA
d_call: TRBD1
v_call: TRBV7-6
j_call: TRBJ2-7
cdr3_aa: CASSASGQGKFEQYF
cdr3_nt: TGTGCCAGCAGCGCCTCAGGACAGGGGAAGTTCGAGCAGTACTTC

clone_size: few
d_call: TRBD1
v_call: TRBV28
j_call: TRBJ1-2
cdr3_aa: CASSVPGQGYGYTF
cdr3_nt: TGTGCCAGCAGTGTTCCGGGACAGGGTTATGGCTACACCTTC

clone_size: few
d_call: NA
v_call: TRBV13
j_call: TRBJ2-7
cdr3_aa: CASSLGGYEQYF
cdr3_nt: TGTGCCAGCAGCTTAGGGGGTTACGAGCAGTACTTC

clone_size: NA
d_call: NA
v_call: TRBV28
j_call: TRBJ1-5
cdr3_aa: CASSLDHRDNQPQHF
cdr3_nt: TGTGCCAGCAGTTTAGACCACAGGGACAATCAGCCCCAGCATTTT

clone_size: once
d_call: NA
v_call: TRBV7-2
j_call: TRBJ1-2
cdr3_aa: CASSSLGALYGYTF
cdr3_nt: TGTGCCAGCAGCTCCCTTGGGGCCCTCTATGGCTACACCTTC

clone_size: NA
d_call: TRBD2
v_call: TRBV27
j_call: TRBJ2-3
cdr3_aa: CASSSLAGPTDTQYF
cdr3_nt: TGTGCCAGCAGTTCCCTAGCGGGACCCACAGATACGCAGTATTTT

clone_size: NA
d_call: TRBD1
v_call: TRBV11-2
j_call: TRBJ2-3
cdr3_aa: CASSLDKWSGQGTDTQYF
cdr3_nt: TGTGCCAGCAGCTTAGATAAGTGGTCTGGACAGGGAACAGATACGCAGTATTTT

clone_size: NA
d_call: TRBD2
v_call: TRBV6-5
j_call: TRBJ2-1
cdr3_aa: CASSSGLATYNEQFF
cdr3_nt: TGTGCCAGCAGTTCTGGACTAGCGACCTACAATGAGCAGTTCTTC

clone_size: once
d_call: NA
v_call: TRBV5-1
j_call: TRBJ2-7
cdr3_aa: CASSLSFTRGTTYEQYF
cdr3_nt: TGCGCCAGCAGCTTGTCGTTTACAAGGGGGACCACATACGAGCAGTACTTC

clone_size: NA
d_call: TRBD1
v_call: TRBV11-2
j_call: TRBJ2-1
cdr3_aa: CASRELGQGIGEQFF
cdr3_nt: TGTGCCAGCAGAGAACTGGGACAGGGGATTGGTGAGCAGTTCTTC

clone_size: once
d_call: TRBD1
v_call: TRBV29-1
j_call: TRBJ1-2
cdr3_aa: CSGLGQGGGYTF
cdr3_nt: TGCAGCGGACTGGGACAGGGTGGGGGCTACACCTTC

clone_size: NA
d_call: NA
v_call: TRBV27
j_call: TRBJ2-2
cdr3_aa: CASSLTPRGLNTGELFF
cdr3_nt: TGTGCCAGCAGTTTAACTCCGAGGGGATTGAACACCGGGGAGCTGTTTTTT

clone_size: NA
d_call: NA
v_call: TRBV10-3
j_call: TRBJ2-7
cdr3_aa: CAISESRYEQYF
cdr3_nt: TGTGCCATCAGTGAGTCGAGGTACGAGCAGTACTTC

clone_size: NA
d_call: NA
v_call: TRBV6-1
j_call: TRBJ2-7
cdr3_aa: CASSTSYEQYF
cdr3_nt: TGTGCCAGCAGCACCTCCTACGAGCAGTACTTC

clone_size: NA
d_call: NA
v_call: TRBV27
j_call: TRBJ2-2
cdr3_aa: CASTLRQYTGELFF
cdr3_nt: TGTGCCAGCACTTTGAGGCAGTACACCGGGGAGCTGTTTTTT

clone_size: NA
d_call: NA
v_call: TRBV27
j_call: TRBJ2-7
cdr3_aa: CASSLSYYSQYEQYF
cdr3_nt: TGTGCCAGCAGTTTATCGTACTACTCACAGTACGAGCAGTACTTC

clone_size: NA
d_call: TRBD2
v_call: TRBV29-1
j_call: TRBJ2-7
cdr3_aa: CSVASGRSSYEQYF
cdr3_nt: TGCAGCGTTGCCAGCGGGAGGAGCTCCTACGAGCAGTACTTC

clone_size: NA
d_call: NA
v_call: TRBV6-5
j_call: TRBJ2-7
cdr3_aa: CASSYTANYEQYF
cdr3_nt: TGTGCCAGCAGTTACACAGCAAACTACGAGCAGTACTTC